The 29 T cell receptor beta chains below all came from one sample that was sequenced in a study of metastatic and nonmetastatic thyroid tumors. Prior to thyroid surgery, none of the patients had received any treatment. TCRdb re-clonotyped the PCR reads via MiXCR. The profile shows 85,000 to 100,000 clones, more than 9.5% of them singletons. What was sequenced was blood. These receptors all stem from a female donor with papillary thyroid cancer or a benign thyroid nodule (not recorded which). Some clones in this sample may be carry-over from other donors' samples.

At least ten counts were recorded for this clone. The chain combines TRBV7-2 with TRBJ1-1; D remains ambiguous. The germline V gene has CDR1 SGHTA and CDR2 FQGNSA. CDR3 length: 13 residues. The V end was cut by 2 bases, the J end by 7 bases, with 11 bases between. The CDR3 nucleotides are TGTGCCAGCAGCTTATATGGGAACCGTGAAGCTTTCTTT. Its translation is CASSLYGNREAFF.

This clone was seen many times. The V call is TRBV5-1, the J call TRBJ2-7; TRBD1 agrees at 10 bases. CDR3 length: 16 amino acids. Trimming cost V 7 bases and J 4 bases; bases outside gene matches: 14. CDR1 SGHRS and CDR2 YFSETQ come from the germline V gene. CDR3 region: CASQGGRGTGVYEQYF. The CDR3 DNA follows: TGCGCCAGCCAAGGTGGACGGGGGACAGGGGTTTACGAGCAGTACTTC.

This clone was recorded at least ten times. This rearrangement joins TRBV2 to TRBJ2-5; 12 bases are shared with TRBD2. The germline gives CDR1 SNHLY, CDR2 FYNNEI. There are 17 residues in the CDR3. J gave up 5 bases and V 4 bases, and 11 bases lay outside the gene matches. As DNA, the CDR3 is TGTGCCAGCAGTGGACTAGCGGGAGTCGCAGTCGGGGAGACCCAGTACTTC. Translation: CASSGLAGVAVGETQYF. Full variable domain (rest looked up from reference TRBV2 and TRBJ2-5): EPEVTQTPSHQVTQMGQEVILRCVPISNHLYFYWYRQILGQKVEFLVSFYNNEISEKSEIFDDQFSVERPDGSNFTLKIRSTKLEDSAMYFCASSGLAGVAVGETQYFGPGTRLLVL.

This clone appeared a few times. Since a much larger clone is just one base distant, this may be a read error. The chain carries TRBV10-2 and TRBJ1-6; perhaps TRBD1 as D (5 bases). The CDR3 spans 16 residues. Germline assignment: CDR1 WSHSY and CDR2 SAAADI. Trimming shortened V by 7 bases and J by 9 bases, and 22 bases separated the two germline ends. CDR3 loop: CASTPGGGRASSPLHF. CDR3 nucleotides: TGCGCCAGCACCCCGGGTGGGGGGAGAGCGAGTTCACCCCTCCACTTT.

A few counts support this clone. The gene calls are TRBV28 and TRBJ2-7, with D perhaps matching TRBD2 (6 bases). CDR1 and CDR2 (germline): MDHEN, SYDVKM. The V and J ends lost 9 bases and 6 bases respectively, with 18 bases between them. The CDR3 contains 13 residues. CDR3 in amino acids: CASCLSGVVEQYF. For the CDR3, the DNA is TGTGCCAGTTGCCTATCGGGAGTGGTCGAGCAGTACTTC.

About this clone itself: This clone may be a read error of a much larger clone one base away. V gene TRBV20-1 combines with J gene TRBJ2-3, with 9 bases aligning to TRBD2. Germline CDR1 DFQATT, CDR2 SNEGSKA (reference sequence). This CDR3 has 15 residues. V shed 0 bases and J 3 bases; nucleotides not matched to a gene: 4. The DNA for the CDR3 is TGCAGTGCTAGAGACATTAGCGGGAGAACAGATACGCAGTATTTT. Protein product: CSARDISGRTDTQYF.

This clone was seen more than once but under ten times. This chain connects TRBV30 to TRBJ1-2; 7 nucleotides agree with TRBD1. The germline V gene has CDR1 GTSNPN and CDR2 SVGIG (reference sequence). Unmatched junction bases numbered 12, after V lost 7 bases and J lost 7 bases. The CDR3 has 13 amino acids. The CDR3 sequence: CASMTGFVVGYTF. DNA of the CDR3: TGTGCCTCGATGACAGGGTTTGTGGTTGGCTACACCTTC.

In this sample, this clone turned up many times. The V call is TRBV6-1, the J call TRBJ1-5; D not resolved. The germline V gene encodes CDR1 MNHNS and CDR2 SASEGT. This CDR3 is built from 15 residues. V was cut by 1 base and J by 3 bases, with 10 bases left in between. The CDR3, as DNA: TGTGCCAGCAGTGAAGTAACTGGGCTCAATCAGCCCCAGCATTTT. Its translation is CASSEVTGLNQPQHF.

This clone was counted many times. The chain employs TRBV6-2 or TRBV6-3 and TRBJ2-2; TRBD2 matches 7 bases. V lost 2 bases, J lost 1 base, and 1 base stayed unmatched. The CDR3 extends over 15 amino acids. Germline lookup yields CDR1 MNHEY and CDR2 SVGEGT. The CDR3 DNA follows: TGTGCCAGCAGTTACCTAGCGGTGAACACCGGGGAGCTGTTTTTT. Its translation is CASSYLAVNTGELFF.

This clone has a count of ten or more. This chain uses TRBV2 with TRBJ2-1, with D unclear. The CDR3 consists of 14 residues. Trimming took 1 base from V and 4 from J, leaving 8 bases between them. Germline V gene sequence: CDR1 SNHLY, CDR2 FYNNEI. The CDR3: CASSEGLSYNEQFF. DNA of the CDR3: TGTGCCAGCAGTGAAGGTCTTTCTTACAATGAGCAGTTCTTC.

This clone was counted many times. The V and J genes are TRBV7-9 and TRBJ1-6; 7 nucleotides match TRBD1. CDR3 length equals 15 residues. Losses at the gene ends were 5 bases for V and 4 bases for J; bases not matched to a gene: 5. Germline assignment: CDR1 SEHNR and CDR2 FQNEAQ (reference sequence). The CDR3 reads CASSPQQGYNSPLHF. CDR3 coding DNA: TGTGCCAGCAGCCCACAACAGGGGTATAATTCACCCCTCCACTTT.

There are many counts of this clone. The CDR3 sequence: CASSLGDYEQYF. The CDR3 DNA follows: TGTGCCAGCAGCTTGGGGGACTACGAGCAGTACTTC. The chain has TRBV11-3 and TRBJ2-7; perhaps D is TRBD1 or TRBD2 (5 bases each). The germline CDR1 and CDR2 sequences are SGHNT and YENEEA. V was trimmed by 3 bases and J by 3 bases, leaving 6 bases between them. The CDR3 extends over 12 amino acids.

This clone was counted many times. The CDR3 DNA sequence: TGTGCCAGTAGTATACTAGCGGGAGGGCAAGACAATGAGCAGTTCTTC. It is translated as CASSILAGGQDNEQFF. V gene TRBV19 combines with J gene TRBJ2-1; 12 positions match TRBD2. The trim removed 2 bases at V and 5 bases at J, leaving 4 bases unmatched. Germline V gives CDR1 LNHDA, CDR2 SQIVND (reference sequence). The CDR3 consists of 16 residues.

This clone showed up many times. The chain joins TRBV15 to TRBJ1-3; D possibly corresponds to TRBD1 (5 bases). Germline values: CDR1 LNHNV, CDR2 YYDKDF (reference sequence). V gave up 0 bases and J gave up 3 bases, with 12 bases separating them. This CDR3 contains 16 residues. CDR3 nucleotides: TGTGCCACCAGCAGAGATCTTGGGGGGATTGGAAACACCATATATTTT. It encodes CATSRDLGGIGNTIYF. The whole variable domain, filled in from reference TRBV15 and TRBJ1-3, reads DAMVIQNPRYQVTQFGKPVTLSCSQTLNHNVMYWYQQKSSQAPKLLFHYYDKDFNNEADTPDNFQSRRPNTSFCFLDIRSPGLGDTAMYLCATSRDLGGIGNTIYFGEGSWLTVV.

As for this clone: This may come from a read error, since a much larger clone is one base off. CDR3 sequence reads: CASSLEGRYDEKLFF. In DNA form, the CDR3 reads TGTGCCAGCAGCTTAGAGGGCAGGTATGATGAAAAACTGTTTTTT. The chain is built from TRBV7-9 and TRBJ1-4; no clear D. Trimming pared 1 base from V and 6 bases from J, leaving 12 bases between. The CDR3 has 15 amino acids. Germline CDR1 is SEHNR and CDR2 is FQNEAQ (reference sequence). The full variable domain, its missing parts supplied by reference TRBV7-9 and TRBJ1-4, is DTGVSQNPRHKITKRGQNVTFRCDPISEHNRLYWYRQTLGQGPEFLTYFQNEAQLEKSRLLSDRFSAERPKGSFSTLEIQRTEQGDSAMYLCASSLEGRYDEKLFFGSGTQLSVL.

As regards this clone: Being one base from a much bigger clone, this may be a read error. V gene TRBV2 combines with J gene TRBJ1-4, with D maybe TRBD1 (5 bases). Trimming pared 5 bases from V and 8 bases from J, leaving 18 bases between. Germline-derived CDR1 and CDR2 are SNHLY and FYNNEI. The CDR3 is 15 residues long. CDR3 amino acids: CASSPGGRMGEKLFF. The CDR3 DNA reads as TGTGCCAGCAGTCCCGGGGGGAGGATGGGGGAAAAACTGTTTTTT.

This clone was seen at least ten times. This chain connects TRBV20-1 to TRBJ2-3, with 8 bases matching TRBD1. The V and J ends lost 6 bases and 4 bases, in that order; junction bases with no gene match: 3. From germline, CDR1 is DFQATT and CDR2 SNEGSKA (reference sequence). The CDR3 sequence is 12 residues long. CDR3 DNA: TGCAGTGCGGAACAGGGGGCAGATACGCAGTATTTT. It encodes CSAEQGADTQYF.

Many counts were recorded for this clone. V usage is TRBV24-1 and J usage is TRBJ1-4, with TRBD1 as a possible D gene (5 bases). The CDR3 spans 17 residues. From germline, CDR1 is KGHDR and CDR2 SFDVKD. V was cut by 6 bases and J by 0 bases, with 16 bases left in between. The CDR3 reads CATSLYGHPATNEKLFF. The CDR3 bases are TGTGCCACCAGTTTATACGGACACCCTGCAACTAATGAAAAACTGTTTTTT.

The table lists this clone with many counts. The chain employs TRBV19 and TRBJ2-6; TRBD1 matches 8 bases. The ends lost 4 bases at V and 2 bases at J; junction bases unmatched: 10. In germline, CDR1 is LNHDA, CDR2 SQIVND (reference sequence). The CDR3 covers 18 residues. The CDR3 loop reads CASSTWTGTTTGANVLTF. As DNA, the CDR3 is TGTGCCAGTAGTACCTGGACAGGGACCACAACTGGGGCCAACGTCCTGACTTTC.

The table lists this clone with many counts. V usage is TRBV19 and J usage is TRBJ1-6; D remains unclear. Germline loops: CDR1 LNHDA, CDR2 SQIVND (reference sequence). This CDR3 comprises 15 residues. Between the trimmed V and J ends, which lost 3 bases and 7 bases, there was a span of 13 bases. CDR3 bases: TGTGCCAGTAGTATGAGAGTTCGAGGGAATTCACCCCTCCACTTT. This encodes CASSMRVRGNSPLHF.

This clone has a count of ten or more. The V call is TRBV12-3 or TRBV12-4, the J call TRBJ2-1; D possibly corresponds to TRBD2 (6 bases). The CDR3 length is 14 residues. Trimming pared 6 bases from V and 1 base from J, leaving 10 bases between. DNA for the CDR3: TGTGCCAGCAGACATCGGGAGTCCTACAATGAGCAGTTCTTC. This translates into CASRHRESYNEQFF.

This clone was seen ten or more times. A read error may be the cause here, since a much bigger clone is one base away. This sample includes further DNA sequences coding for the same CDR3. The V and J genes are TRBV30 and TRBJ2-7; tentatively, D is TRBD2 (5 bases). The germline gives CDR1 GTSNPN, CDR2 SVGIG (reference sequence). Trimming cost V 4 bases and J 6 bases, with 13 bases left between them. This CDR3 is 12 amino acids long. The CDR3 region is CAWTGRGSEQYF. The CDR3 DNA reads TGTGCCTGGACTGGTCGGGGTAGCGAGCAGTACTTC. Looking up the rest from reference TRBV30 and TRBJ2-7 gives the full variable domain: SQTIHQWPATLVQPVGSPLSLECTVEGTSNPNLYWYRQAAGRGLQLLFYSVGIGQISSEVPQNLSASRPQDRQFILSSKKLLLSDSGFYLCAWTGRGSEQYFGPGTRLTVT.

In this sample, this clone turned up many times. The chain joins TRBV5-1 to TRBJ1-1, with 7 bases matching TRBD1. The ends lost 0 bases at V and 4 bases at J; junction bases unmatched: 3. This CDR3 spans 14 amino acids. CDR1 and CDR2 from the germline V gene are SGHRS and YFSETQ. The CDR3 sequence is CASSLGDSATEAFF. DNA of the CDR3: TGCGCCAGCAGCTTGGGGGACAGTGCCACTGAAGCTTTCTTT.

Ten or more counts support this clone. The rearrangement uses TRBV28 and TRBJ2-7; 7 positions agree with TRBD1. The CDR3 length is 17 residues. The trim removed 5 bases at V and 6 bases at J, leaving 19 bases unmatched. From germline, CDR1 is MDHEN and CDR2 SYDVKM. CDR3 sequence reads: CASSRRRGQVKSLEQYF. DNA for the CDR3: TGTGCCAGCAGTAGACGACGTGGACAGGTAAAATCCCTCGAGCAGTACTTC.

Note on this clone: This likely comes from a read error, as the CDR3 has no conserved phenylalanine or tryptophan at its end. V and J are TRBV24-1 and TRBJ2-5; D gene uncertain. CDR3 length: 13 amino acids. The germline CDR1 and CDR2 sequences are KGHDR and SFDVKD. The chain's CDR3 is CATSADSTENQYL. The CDR3 coding sequence is TGTGCCACCAGTGCTGACTCCACGGAGAACCAGTACTTA.

Many counts were recorded for this clone. The chain couples TRBV19 to TRBJ1-1; TRBD1 aligns across 9 bases. Unmatched junction bases numbered 4, after V lost 4 bases and J lost 4 bases. Germline V gene data show CDR1 as LNHDA and CDR2 as SQIVND (reference sequence). The CDR3 contains 14 residues. The DNA for the CDR3 is TGTGCCAGTAGTACCTTGACAGGGGGCACTGAAGCTTTCTTT. It translates to CASSTLTGGTEAFF.

This clone was counted at least ten times. The CDR3 here is CATSRDIDSSNTGELFF. CDR3 coding DNA: TGTGCCACCAGCAGAGATATTGACTCATCGAACACCGGGGAGCTGTTTTTT. The V gene is TRBV15, the J gene TRBJ2-2; D call uncertain. The length of the CDR3 is 17 residues. V was cut by 0 bases and J by 0 bases, with 11 bases left in between. CDR1 and CDR2 (germline): LNHNV, YYDKDF (reference sequence).

In this sample, this clone turned up many times. In nucleotides, the CDR3 is TGCAGTGCTACAGACCGGGACAGGGGGGCCAATGAGCAGTTCTTC. Protein: CSATDRDRGANEQFF. This chain connects TRBV20-1 to TRBJ2-1; TRBD1 matches 11 bases. The V gene end was trimmed by 4 bases and the J gene end by 6 bases; junction bases not matched to a gene: 8. Per the germline V gene, CDR1 is DFQATT and CDR2 is SNEGSKA (reference sequence). This CDR3 has 15 amino acids.

This clone was recorded at least ten times. The chain couples TRBV20-1 to TRBJ2-5, with 9 bases that match TRBD2. The CDR3 has 15 residues. J was trimmed by 1 base and V by 2 bases; bases with no gene match: 5. Germline loops: CDR1 DFQATT, CDR2 SNEGSKA (reference sequence). Here the CDR3 reads CSARPGGRGQETQYF. The CDR3, as DNA: TGCAGTGCTAGACCGGGCGGGAGGGGCCAAGAGACCCAGTACTTC.